Each of the 28 T cell receptor beta chains below was sequenced from the same sample in a study of blood T cell repertoires in COVID-19. Produced via immunoSEQ multiplex PCR; TCRdb's table is partial and in-frame only. The sample lists roughly 220,000 clones, 65% to 90% occurring once. Specimen: PBMCs or T cells enriched from blood (not recorded which). These receptors came from a woman aged 40 to 50 with acute COVID-19.

The rearrangement joins TRBV18 to TRBJ2-1, with TRBD1 matching over 11 bases. The CDR3 has 15 residues. CDR1 and CDR2 (germline): KGHSH, LQKENI. V shed 3 bases, J shed 7 bases, and the junction held 5 bases outside the gene matches. DNA for the CDR3: TGTGCCAGCTCACCGGACAGGGGGCTCGTTAATGAGCAGTTCTTC. Translating it yields CASSPDRGLVNEQFF.

In this sample, this clone turned up once. This sequence joins TRBV5-6 and TRBJ1-3, with TRBD1 as a possible D gene (6 bases). Germline CDR1 is SGHDT and CDR2 is YYEEEE. This CDR3 spans 13 amino acids. Trimming removed 5 bases at V and 4 bases at J, with 10 bases between. This chain's CDR3 is CASSSDRGNTIYF. In DNA form, the CDR3 reads TGTGCCAGCAGTTCGGACAGAGGAAACACCATATATTTT.

On this clone: The identical CDR3 is also encoded by other nucleotide sequences in the sample. V and J are TRBV19 and TRBJ2-1; D not certain. Germline lookup yields CDR1 LNHDA and CDR2 SQIVND (reference sequence). Trimming took off 9 bases at V and 0 bases at J, with 12 bases between the two ends. The length of the CDR3 is 14 residues. The chain's CDR3 is CASSRLDSYNEQFF. CDR3 DNA: TGTGCCAGCAGTCGTTTAGACTCCTACAATGAGCAGTTCTTC.

The V call is TRBV28, the J call TRBJ1-1, with D perhaps matching TRBD1 (5 bases). Germline V lookup: CDR1 MDHEN, CDR2 SYDVKM. V was clipped by 6 bases and J by 0 bases, with 23 bases between them. This CDR3 region has 18 residues. As DNA, the CDR3 is TGTGCCAGCAGCGAGTCTCCCACCAAAAGGGGCATGAACACTGAAGCTTTCTTT. Protein: CASSESPTKRGMNTEAFF.

V usage is TRBV29-1 and J usage is TRBJ2-7, with 8 nucleotides matching TRBD2. V lost 4 bases and J lost 0; bases outside the gene matches: 5. Germline CDR1 and CDR2: SQVTM and ANQGSEA. This CDR3 is built from 14 residues. The CDR3 protein is CSVGGGRSSYEQYF. DNA of the CDR3: TGCAGCGTTGGAGGCGGGAGGAGCTCCTACGAGCAGTACTTC.

The V and J genes are TRBV14 and TRBJ1-1; the match to TRBD1 covers 9 bases. The CDR3 runs 15 residues. The germline gives CDR1 SGHDN, CDR2 FVKESK. With V trimmed by 10 bases and J by 6 bases, 15 bases remained unmatched. The chain's CDR3 is CATIGDREEVSEAFF. The DNA for the CDR3 is TGTGCCACCATTGGGGACAGGGAGGAGGTCTCTGAAGCTTTCTTT.

V gene TRBV3-1 (or the pseudogene TRBV3-2) combines with J gene TRBJ1-1, with D tentatively TRBD1 (6 bases). CDR3 length equals 16 residues. Germline V lookup: CDR1 LGHDT, CDR2 YNNKEL (reference sequence). Trimming took off 0 bases at V and 1 base at J, with 12 bases between the two ends. CDR3 protein: CASSQERTASNTEAFF. As DNA, the CDR3 is TGTGCCAGCAGCCAAGAGAGGACAGCCTCGAACACTGAAGCTTTCTTT.

A note on this clone: This same CDR3 is encoded by further DNA sequences in the sample. The V gene is TRBV5-1, the J gene TRBJ1-2; a weak D match, TRBD1 (5 bases). The CDR3 totals 15 residues. CDR1 SGHRS and CDR2 YFSETQ come from the germline V gene. Trimming cost V 0 bases and J 1 base, with 10 bases left between them. The CDR3 DNA reads as TGCGCCAGCAGCTTGGAGGCAGGGTTTAACTATGGCTACACCTTC. Translated: CASSLEAGFNYGYTF.

V usage is TRBV2 and J usage is TRBJ1-6, with 7 nucleotides matching TRBD1. CDR3 length equals 14 residues. The V and J ends lost 4 bases and 7 bases, in that order; junction bases with no gene match: 4. The germline V gene has CDR1 SNHLY and CDR2 FYNNEI. The CDR3 here is CASSGTGINSPLHF. DNA for the CDR3: TGTGCCAGCAGTGGGACAGGAATAAATTCACCCCTCCACTTT. Variable domain in full (rest from reference TRBV2 and TRBJ1-6): EPEVTQTPSHQVTQMGQEVILRCVPISNHLYFYWYRQILGQKVEFLVSFYNNEISEKSEIFDDQFSVERPDGSNFTLKIRSTKLEDSAMYFCASSGTGINSPLHFGNGTRLTVT.

The V and J genes are TRBV5-1 and TRBJ2-3, with a weak D call TRBD2 (6 bases). CDR1 and CDR2 (germline): SGHRS, YFSETQ. Trimming stripped 4 bases from V and 2 bases from J, with 8 bases between. CDR3 length: 13 amino acids. Here the CDR3 reads CASSTGVTDTQYF. The CDR3 DNA follows: TGCGCCAGCAGCACGGGGGTCACAGATACGCAGTATTTT.

Points on this clone: Given a much more abundant clone one base away, this may be a read error. This chain connects TRBV14 to TRBJ1-1; TRBD1 aligns across 9 bases. The CDR3 is 14 residues long. Unmatched junction bases numbered 2, after V lost 5 bases and J lost 1 base. Germline assignment: CDR1 SGHDN and CDR2 FVKESK. The CDR3 here is CASSEGQGNTEAFF. The CDR3 bases are TGTGCCAGCAGCGAGGGACAGGGGAACACTGAAGCTTTCTTT.

This chain uses TRBV24-1 with TRBJ2-1, with D maybe TRBD2 (5 bases). The V gene's germline CDR1 is KGHDR and CDR2 SFDVKD. V shed 4 bases and J shed 0 bases, with 9 bases lying between them. The CDR3 is 15 amino acids. The CDR3 spells CATSDPGGSYNEQFF. The CDR3 DNA sequence: TGTGCCACCAGTGACCCAGGAGGCTCCTACAATGAGCAGTTCTTC.

The chain's CDR3 is CASSGQRYEQYF. The CDR3 DNA is TGTGCCAGCAGCGGACAGAGATACGAGCAGTACTTC. The chain has TRBV25-1 and TRBJ2-7, with a possible D match to TRBD1 (6 bases). This CDR3 spans 12 amino acids. Germline values: CDR1 MGHDK, CDR2 SYGVNS. The ends were cut back, 6 bases at V and 4 bases at J, with 10 bases in the middle.

This clone is a singleton in its sample. CDR3 sequence reads: CASSRGTASYEQYF. The CDR3 bases are TGTGCCAGCAGCCGAGGGACAGCCTCCTACGAGCAGTACTTC. The V and J genes are TRBV9 and TRBJ2-7, with TRBD1 matching 7 bases. The CDR3 spans 14 residues. V shed 4 bases, J shed 0 bases, and the junction held 4 bases outside the gene matches. CDR1 is SGDLS and CDR2 is YYNGEE in the germline V gene.

This clone was seen a single time. This chain links TRBV4-1 with TRBJ2-2, with TRBD1 identical over 8 bases. Germline V CDR1 and CDR2: MGHRA, YSYEKL. The CDR3 has 20 amino acids. Trimming at V came to 0 bases and at J to 5 bases, leaving 17 bases not matched to a gene. CDR3 sequence reads: CASSQDRGRRGQGLTGELFF. The DNA for the CDR3 is TGCGCCAGCAGCCAAGACCGTGGAAGACGTGGACAGGGTCTAACCGGGGAGCTGTTTTTT.

This chain joins TRBV4-1 and TRBJ2-6; D is ambiguous. Germline values: CDR1 MGHRA, CDR2 YSYEKL. The CDR3 has 17 residues. Trimming stripped 4 bases from V and 0 bases from J, with 13 bases between. CDR3 DNA: TGCGCCAGCAGCCCAGGATCATACCGCTCTGGGGCCAACGTCCTGACTTTC. Amino acid sequence: CASSPGSYRSGANVLTF.

This chain joins TRBV11-3 and TRBJ2-1; TRBD2 matches at 7 bases. CDR3 length: 16 residues. Germline CDR1 is SGHNT and CDR2 is YENEEA. J gave up 6 bases and V 0 bases, and 8 bases lay outside the gene matches. The CDR3 protein is CASSLELVGGPNEQFF. CDR3 DNA sequence: TGTGCCAGCAGCTTAGAGCTAGTGGGAGGGCCCAATGAGCAGTTCTTC.

V usage is TRBV7-8 and J usage is TRBJ2-3, with D tentatively TRBD1 or TRBD2 (5 bases each). Germline CDR1 SGHVS, CDR2 FQNEAQ. V was clipped by 5 bases and J by 6 bases, with 12 bases between them. CDR3 length: 13 residues. The CDR3 is CASSLGERDTQYF. CDR3 DNA sequence: TGTGCCAGCAGCCTAGGGGAGCGCGATACGCAGTATTTT.

This sequence joins TRBV7-7 and TRBJ2-5, with TRBD2 identical over 12 bases. The CDR3 totals 16 residues. CDR1 and CDR2 (germline): SSHAT, FNYEAQ (reference sequence). The junction had 7 bases not matched to a gene; V was cut back by 6 bases and J by 2 bases. The CDR3 reads CASSYGLAGPQETQYF. Here the CDR3 DNA reads TGTGCCAGCAGTTACGGACTAGCGGGACCACAAGAGACCCAGTACTTC.

This clone was found once. In nucleotides, the CDR3 is TGCGCCAGCAGCTTGGGGACCCGAGGGGGCTACAATGAGCAGTTCTTC. Its protein product is CASSLGTRGGYNEQFF. This chain joins TRBV5-1 and TRBJ2-1; D perhaps matches TRBD1 (6 bases). The CDR3 contains 16 residues. Between the trimmed V and J ends, which lost 0 bases and 3 bases, there was a span of 13 bases. Germline CDR1 reads SGHRS; CDR2 reads YFSETQ.

The chain links TRBV19 to TRBJ2-7, with D perhaps matching TRBD2 (5 bases). The CDR3 consists of 15 residues. Germline V CDR1 and CDR2: LNHDA, SQIVND (reference sequence). V was cut by 4 bases and J by 3 bases, with 16 bases left in between. CDR3 in amino acids: CASSTARLGGYEQYF. DNA of the CDR3: TGTGCCAGTAGTACCGCCCGCCTAGGAGGCTACGAGCAGTACTTC. The full variable domain, rest sourced from reference TRBV19 and TRBJ2-7, is DGGITQSPKYLFRKEGQNVTLSCEQNLNHDAMYWYRQDPGQGLRLIYYSQIVNDFQKGDIAEGYSVSREKKESFPLTVTSAQKNPTAFYLCASSTARLGGYEQYFGPGTRLTVT.

The chain joins TRBV27 to TRBJ2-1, with 7 nucleotides matching TRBD1. This CDR3 spans 15 amino acids. Unmatched junction bases numbered 2, after V lost 3 bases and J lost 0 bases. The germline V gene encodes CDR1 MNHEY and CDR2 SMNVEV (reference sequence). The CDR3 sequence: CASSFRGTSYNEQFF. The CDR3, as DNA: TGTGCCAGCAGTTTCAGGGGGACCTCCTACAATGAGCAGTTCTTC.

The chain carries TRBV10-3 and TRBJ2-3, with 10 bases identical to TRBD1. From germline, CDR1 is ENHRY and CDR2 SYGVKD. This CDR3 is 17 amino acids long. V was pared by 2 bases and J by 6 bases, with 11 bases of the junction left unmatched. CDR3 sequence reads: CAISEGDRGPPSDTQYF. The DNA of the CDR3 is TGTGCCATCAGTGAGGGTGACAGGGGGCCGCCGAGTGATACGCAGTATTTT.

Only a few counts were recorded for this clone. V is TRBV7-6 and J is TRBJ2-1; 12 positions match TRBD2. Losses at the gene ends were 1 base for V and 8 bases for J; bases not matched to a gene: 0. The CDR3 loop spans 14 amino acids. Looked up from germline, CDR1 is SGHVS and CDR2 is FNYEAQ. The chain's CDR3 is CASSLGLAGDEQFF. The CDR3 nucleotides read TGTGCCAGCAGCTTAGGACTAGCGGGAGATGAGCAGTTCTTC.

This clone showed up just once. The chain has TRBV9 and TRBJ2-3; D perhaps matches TRBD2 (6 bases). V was cut by 4 bases and J by 0 bases, with 15 bases left in between. CDR3 length: 16 residues. Germline V gives CDR1 SGDLS, CDR2 YYNGEE. The CDR3 is CASSNGTHPSTDTQYF. In DNA, the CDR3 is TGTGCCAGCAGCAACGGGACTCATCCTAGCACAGATACGCAGTATTTT.

The V gene is TRBV28, the J gene TRBJ1-1; 7 bases fit TRBD1. The trim removed 5 bases at V and 0 bases at J, leaving 6 bases unmatched. Per germline, CDR1 MDHEN and CDR2 SYDVKM. The CDR3 spans 15 residues. The CDR3 spells CASSRADRMNTEAFF. The CDR3 nucleotides read TGTGCCAGCAGTCGAGCGGACAGGATGAACACTGAAGCTTTCTTT.

The chain uses TRBV19 and TRBJ1-1; 9 bases line up with TRBD1. From germline, CDR1 is LNHDA and CDR2 SQIVND (reference sequence). The junction had 24 bases not matched to a gene; V was cut back by 4 bases and J by 3 bases. The CDR3 is 21 residues long. DNA for the CDR3: TGTGCCAGTAGTACGGCCGGAGGGACGGACAGGGGACTCAGGAGGGACACTGAAGCTTTCTTT. This translates into CASSTAGGTDRGLRRDTEAFF.

This chain uses TRBV7-9 with TRBJ1-3; unclear D gene. This CDR3 contains 16 residues. V was pared by 5 bases and J by 0 bases, with 14 bases between. The germline CDR1 and CDR2 sequences are SEHNR and FQNEAQ (reference sequence). The CDR3 DNA sequence: TGTGCCAGCAGCGGTAGCCCCGAGAGCTCTGGAAACACCATATATTTT. Translated: CASSGSPESSGNTIYF. The full variable domain, completed using reference TRBV7-9 and TRBJ1-3, is DTGVSQNPRHKITKRGQNVTFRCDPISEHNRLYWYRQTLGQGPEFLTYFQNEAQLEKSRLLSDRFSAERPKGSFSTLEIQRTEQGDSAMYLCASSGSPESSGNTIYFGEGSWLTVV.